The clone carrying this T cell receptor beta chain was counted between two and nine times. Antigen specificity is unknown. The length of the CDR3 is 15 residues. The V gene lost 0 bases and the J gene lost 7 bases, with 14 bases spanning the gap. Germline-derived CDR1 and CDR2 are SGHRS and YFSETQ. The data stem from a study of T-cell memory formation after mild COVID-19. Via MiXCR, TCRdb re-called the 5' RACE reads, giving one row per CDR3 protein. Of approximately 350,000 distinct CDR3 sequences in the sample, 28% were seen once. Broader study findings: CD8+ contracting clones occupied EMRA, while CD4+ ones occupied mainly CM and EM.

This sequence was found in an adult woman who had mild COVID-19 (a few samples of this study predate the infection). Cell type and time point are not known. The V and J genes are TRBV5-1 and TRBJ2-1; a possible D gene is TRBD2 (6 bases). The sample was PBMCs or a T cell subset sorted from them (not recorded which). The CDR3 here is CASSLAGGGQNEQFF. The CDR3 DNA reads TGCGCCAGCAGCTTGGCCGGGGGAGGTCAGAATGAGCAGTTCTTC.